The sequence of this TCR beta chain was determined in a study of shared clonotypes between healthy human individuals. Study-level findings and limits: Sharing across four donors was highest in naive CD4 (roughly 5%) and lowest in memory CD8 (approximately 0.4%).

The authors split each subset's genomic DNA evenly across several immunoSEQ plates. The authors' processing: Sequence data from immunoSEQ were junction-only and lacked quality scores; consequently, filtering differed. Sequencing was performed with immunoSEQ multiplex PCR; in TCRdb, only in-frame clones are kept and a portion is missing. Clone size and V and J calls were adopted from that table, with D and trimming inferred from the DNA. The sample yields 2 million to 2.5 million clones, 90% to 95% seen once. Germline V gives CDR1 SGHVS, CDR2 FNYEAQ. The CDR3 totals 14 residues. Remarks on this clone: The antigen is unknown. At one of its ends the junction is not consistent with the germline gene, which may arise from a read error.

V gene TRBV7-6 combines with J gene TRBJ1-2; D perhaps matches TRBD1 (6 bases). Specimen: naive CD4+ T cells from PBMCs. Described subset: CD45RA+ positively selected. This clonotype was obtained from a man younger than 30 in good health. Some clones in this sample may be carry-over from other donors' samples. CDR3 coding DNA: TGTGCCGGCAGTCCTAGGACAGTTTACTATGGCTACACCTTC. Amino acids: CAGSPRTVYYGYTF.